The rows below give T cell receptor beta chains drawn from one sample of a study of CXCR3-negative and CXCR3-positive naive CD8 T cells. From the 5' RACE reads, TCRdb lists one entry per CDR3 protein and no DNA. Its table records tens of thousands of distinct CDR3 sequences. The sequenced material came from naive CXCR3- CD8+ T cells from blood. The source of these receptors is a human donor in good health. Some clones in this sample may be carry-over from other donors' samples. Both conserved end residues are part of each CDR3. Clone size is shown for a subset of rows, as once, few, many or a class of expanded clone.

V gene	J gene	clone size	CDR3 protein
TRBV4-2	TRBJ2-5	-	CASSQETAGGTQYF
TRBV9	TRBJ1-1	-	CASSVGGAPNTEAFF
TRBV7-8	TRBJ2-7	medium-sized	CASSSSPSYEQYF
TRBV7-9	TRBJ2-7	-	CASSLGVGLSTYEQYF
TRBV12-3/TRBV12-4	TRBJ2-1	-	CASSLYEGPNEQFF
TRBV7-6	TRBJ2-5	-	CASSPPQLEGGQETQYF
TRBV20-1	TRBJ2-5	-	CSARRLAGGLPQETQYF
TRBV20-1	TRBJ1-6	-	CSARAPGLWTADSGYNSPLHF
TRBV14	TRBJ2-1	-	CASSQSLGRANEQFF
TRBV4-1	TRBJ1-2	-	CASSQPGQGYGYTF
TRBV7-9	TRBJ1-2	-	CASSSPWDSFYGYTF
TRBV12-3/TRBV12-4	TRBJ1-2	-	CASSPSINYGYTF
TRBV4-3	TRBJ1-1	-	CASSQDPEGETAEAFF
TRBV28	TRBJ2-5	-	CASRRRERAQYF
TRBV12-3/TRBV12-4	TRBJ2-7	-	CASSLTGVSHEQYF
TRBV15	TRBJ2-5	-	CATTGRTQETQYF
TRBV4-2	TRBJ2-4	-	CASSQQWTGKNIQYF
TRBV28	TRBJ2-1	-	CASSPRTSGPRNEQFF
TRBV29-1	TRBJ2-1	-	CSVERGNEQFF
TRBV7-2	TRBJ2-7	-	CASSPITLSYEQYF
TRBV6-5	TRBJ2-5	-	CASSYSGQGGETQYF
TRBV20-1	TRBJ2-7	-	CGVTAAYEQYF
TRBV6-5	TRBJ2-5	-	CASRRGSPGQETQYF
TRBV5-1	TRBJ2-1	-	CASSSAGLADEQFF
TRBV5-1	TRBJ1-2	-	CASSPEGGRPGYTF
TRBV29-1	TRBJ2-1	-	CSVEGASGQSSYNEQFF
TRBV7-3	TRBJ2-7	-	CASSQGASGGYEQYF
TRBV9	TRBJ1-2	-	CASSVWRDDDGYTF
TRBV29-1	TRBJ2-1	-	CSVEDPVGLGGHNEQFF
TRBV4-1	TRBJ2-2	-	CASSQGRHGGTGELFF
TRBV7-8	TRBJ2-2	-	CASTLGGVHTGELFF
TRBV7-9	TRBJ2-7	-	CASSGQTSGGYYEQYF
TRBV20-1	TRBJ2-7	-	CSARGSGAIPEQYF
TRBV7-9	TRBJ2-1	-	CASSVRLQSSYNEQFF
TRBV20-1	TRBJ2-1	-	CSAPAPDGGTSYNEQFF
TRBV7-9	TRBJ1-3	-	CASRPGQGVNTIYF
TRBV28	TRBJ1-5	-	CASKSHYSNQPQHF
TRBV4-3	TRBJ2-1	-	CASSQDYNEQFF
TRBV28	TRBJ2-3	-	CASSRIAGGPTDTQYF
TRBV6-4	TRBJ2-1	-	CASSDGENEQFF
TRBV4-3	TRBJ1-5	-	CASSQDQSNQPQHF
TRBV19	TRBJ2-1	-	CASSIGTRGNNEQFF
TRBV11-2	TRBJ2-7	-	CASGGGYEQYF
TRBV6-2/TRBV6-3	TRBJ2-7	-	CASSSGNEQYF
TRBV12-3/TRBV12-4	TRBJ2-5	-	CASSLADIGKTQYF
TRBV20-1	TRBJ2-7	medium-sized	CSARVSGRELEQYF
TRBV29-1	TRBJ2-1	-	CSERWGGGDEQFF
TRBV27	TRBJ2-7	-	CASSPRVSYEQYF
TRBV25-1	TRBJ2-7	-	CASTPEDRVGPYEQYF
TRBV12-3/TRBV12-4	TRBJ1-4	-	CASSRADSPYNEKLFF
TRBV24-1	TRBJ2-1	-	CATSDGGTGNEQFF